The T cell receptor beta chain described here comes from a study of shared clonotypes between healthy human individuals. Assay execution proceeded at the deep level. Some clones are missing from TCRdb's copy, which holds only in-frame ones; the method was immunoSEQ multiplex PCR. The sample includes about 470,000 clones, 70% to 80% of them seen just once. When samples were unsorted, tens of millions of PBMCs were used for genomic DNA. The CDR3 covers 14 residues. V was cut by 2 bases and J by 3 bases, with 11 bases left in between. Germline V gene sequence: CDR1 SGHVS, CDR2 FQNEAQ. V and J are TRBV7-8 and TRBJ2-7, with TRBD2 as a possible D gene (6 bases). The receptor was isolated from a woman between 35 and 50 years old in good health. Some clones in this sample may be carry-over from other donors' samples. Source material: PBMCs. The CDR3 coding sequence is TGTGCCAGCAGCTTACGGGGGAGAGGCTACGAGCAGTACTTC. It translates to CASSLRGRGYEQYF.